This entry lists 24 T cell receptor beta chains sequenced from one sample in a study of T cell responses to AZD1222 COVID-19 vaccine. Assay: immunoSEQ multiplex PCR; the TCRdb copy retains only in-frame clones and omits some. The top ten clones hold about 5% of a sample with 80,000 or so clones, around 90% of them seen once. Sequenced here: peripheral blood, sampled on day 0 of MenACWY control vaccination. These receptors were obtained from an adult in good health.

This chain connects TRBV14 to TRBJ2-7; weak D call: TRBD2 (5 bases). Deletions cut 11 bases from V and 6 bases from J, with 20 bases between. The length of the CDR3 is 13 residues. CDR1 SGHDN and CDR2 FVKESK come from the germline V gene. CDR3 amino acids: CASLAPPRREQYF. CDR3 coding DNA: TGTGCCTCTCTAGCCCCTCCCCGTCGCGAGCAGTACTTC.

The gene calls are TRBV5-4 and TRBJ2-7, with 7 positions matching TRBD1. The germline gives CDR1 SGHNT, CDR2 YYREEE (reference sequence). The CDR3 has 13 residues. J gave up 6 bases and V 1 base, and 4 bases lay outside the gene matches. The CDR3 is CASSLTGAAEQYF. CDR3 DNA: TGTGCCAGCAGCTTGACAGGGGCGGCCGAGCAGTACTTC. Full variable domain (rest looked up from reference TRBV5-4 and TRBJ2-7): ETGVTQSPTHLIKTRGQQVTLRCSSQSGHNTVSWYQQALGQGPQFIFQYYREEENGRGNFPPRFSGLQFPNYSSELNVNALELDDSALYLCASSLTGAAEQYFGPGTRLTVT.

The chain is built from TRBV27 and TRBJ1-2; D unclear. Germline CDR1 and CDR2: MNHEY and SMNVEV (reference sequence). The CDR3 is made up of 13 amino acids. Trimming shortened V by 6 bases and J by 7 bases, and 15 bases separated the two germline ends. CDR3 sequence (DNA): TGTGCCAGCAGCCTGGGTGGAAGGTTTGGCTACACCTTC. This gives the protein CASSLGGRFGYTF.

The chain links TRBV6-5 to TRBJ2-1, with D possibly being TRBD2 (6 bases). Germline CDR1 reads MNHEY; CDR2 reads SVGAGI. The CDR3 covers 13 residues. The V gene lost 7 bases and the J gene lost 16 bases, with 23 bases spanning the gap. The CDR3 bases are TGTGCCAGCAACCCCCCCGCGGGACTTCCTACCTTCTTC. Translated, it gives CASNPPAGLPTFF.

The chain recombines TRBV19 with TRBJ2-1, with TRBD2 matching over 7 bases. CDR1 LNHDA and CDR2 SQIVND come from the germline V gene (reference sequence). This CDR3 contains 14 residues. Trimming at V came to 6 bases and at J to 6 bases, leaving 8 bases not matched to a gene. The CDR3 loop reads CASRPLAVGNEQFF. The CDR3 DNA sequence: TGTGCCAGTAGGCCGCTAGCGGTTGGCAATGAGCAGTTCTTC. Variable domain in full (rest from reference TRBV19 and TRBJ2-1): DGGITQSPKYLFRKEGQNVTLSCEQNLNHDAMYWYRQDPGQGLRLIYYSQIVNDFQKGDIAEGYSVSREKKESFPLTVTSAQKNPTAFYLCASRPLAVGNEQFFGPGTRLTVL.

The rearrangement links TRBV4-1 to TRBJ2-7, with D tentatively TRBD2 (6 bases). Germline V gene lookup returns CDR1 MGHRA and CDR2 YSYEKL. The ends were cut back, 4 bases at V and 1 base at J, with 11 bases in the middle. The CDR3 totals 14 residues. The CDR3 coding sequence is TGCGCCAGCAGCCTGCGGAGGGGATCCTACGAGCAGTACTTC. It encodes CASSLRRGSYEQYF.

The count of this clone is one. This chain uses TRBV18 with TRBJ1-2; 7 bases align to TRBD1. The J segment lost 5 bases and the V segment lost 3 bases, leaving 9 bases of the junction unmatched. Germline V gene data show CDR1 as KGHSH and CDR2 as LQKENI. This CDR3 is 15 amino acids long. The CDR3 loop is CASSPQGGIRYGYTF. CDR3 coding DNA: TGTGCCAGCTCACCCCAGGGGGGGATCCGGTATGGCTACACCTTC.

This chain connects TRBV19 to TRBJ2-1; TRBD2 aligns across 9 bases. The CDR3 runs to 15 residues. V lost 7 bases, J lost 6 bases, and 10 bases stayed unmatched. CDR1 LNHDA and CDR2 SQIVND come from the germline V gene (reference sequence). The CDR3 DNA reads as TGTGCCAGTACCATGGGGCGGGGGGGCCTCAATGAGCAGTTCTTC. This translates into CASTMGRGGLNEQFF. Full variable domain (outside the CDR3, taken from reference TRBV19 and TRBJ2-1): DGGITQSPKYLFRKEGQNVTLSCEQNLNHDAMYWYRQDPGQGLRLIYYSQIVNDFQKGDIAEGYSVSREKKESFPLTVTSAQKNPTAFYLCASTMGRGGLNEQFFGPGTRLTVL.

V usage is TRBV12-3 or TRBV12-4 and J usage is TRBJ1-1, with unresolved D. The CDR3 spans 13 residues. V gave up 1 base and J gave up 4 bases, with 7 bases separating them. The CDR3 DNA sequence: TGTGCCAGCAGTTTAGTATGGGGCACTGAAGCTTTCTTT. The encoded protein is CASSLVWGTEAFF.

This chain joins TRBV7-2 and TRBJ1-3; D uncertain. The CDR3 is 15 amino acids. CDR1 SGHTA and CDR2 FQGNSA come from the germline V gene. V lost 5 bases and J lost 0, with 11 bases in between. The CDR3 protein is CASSLPGYSGNTIYF. In nucleotides, the CDR3 is TGTGCCAGCAGCCTCCCGGGGTACTCTGGAAACACCATATATTTT.

The CDR3 here is CASGTSSYNEQFF. The CDR3 DNA reads TGTGCCAGTGGGACAAGCTCCTACAATGAGCAGTTCTTC. The chain employs TRBV12-3 or TRBV12-4 and TRBJ2-1; TRBD1 is a possible D gene (6 bases). The CDR3 runs 13 residues. V gave up 9 bases and J gave up 0 bases, with 9 bases separating them.

V usage is TRBV11-2 and J usage is TRBJ2-2, with D unresolved. V lost 5 bases and J 6 bases, leaving 7 bases between the germline ends. Germline CDR1 and CDR2: SGHAT and FQNNGV. The CDR3 is made up of 12 amino acids. Here the CDR3 DNA reads TGTGCCAGCAGCCTCCCTGCCGGGGAGCTGTTTTTT. Amino acid sequence: CASSLPAGELFF.

This chain joins TRBV28 and TRBJ1-5; D gene uncertain. This CDR3 comprises 12 residues. Germline V lookup: CDR1 MDHEN, CDR2 SYDVKM. Trimming shortened V by 2 bases and J by 9 bases, and 8 bases separated the two germline ends. The CDR3 nucleotides are TGTGCCAGCAGTTTAAAAGTCCTGCCCCAGCATTTT. Translated, it gives CASSLKVLPQHF.

J is TRBJ1-4 and V is TRBV9, with 7 bases fitting TRBD1. The CDR3 totals 16 residues. Trimming took 0 bases from V and 4 from J; bases not matched to a gene: 6. The germline V gene encodes CDR1 SGDLS and CDR2 YYNGEE. CDR3 DNA sequence: TGTGCCAGCAGCGTAGCTCCACAGGGGAATAATGAAAAACTGTTTTTT. It encodes CASSVAPQGNNEKLFF.

The rearrangement links TRBV5-5 to TRBJ1-1, with 9 bases lining up with TRBD1. The CDR3 loop spans 15 amino acids. CDR1 is SGHKS and CDR2 is YYEKEE in the germline V gene (reference sequence). Losses at the gene ends were 4 bases for V and 0 bases for J; bases not matched to a gene: 4. CDR3 residues: CASSEGTGLNTEAFF. CDR3 coding DNA: TGTGCCAGCAGCGAAGGGACAGGGTTGAACACTGAAGCTTTCTTT. The full variable domain, completed using reference TRBV5-5 and TRBJ1-1, is DAGVTQSPTHLIKTRGQQVTLRCSPISGHKSVSWYQQVLGQGPQFIFQYYEKEERGRGNFPDRFSARQFPNYSSELNVNALLLGDSALYLCASSEGTGLNTEAFFGQGTRLTVV.

The V and J genes are TRBV27 and TRBJ1-5; 7 nucleotides line up with TRBD1. Germline values: CDR1 MNHEY, CDR2 SMNVEV (reference sequence). With V trimmed by 6 bases and J by 8 bases, 7 bases remained unmatched. There are 13 residues in the CDR3. DNA for the CDR3: TGTGCCAGCAGCCCAACAGGGGTAGAGCCCCAGCATTTT. As protein: CASSPTGVEPQHF.

This clone was detected a few times. The gene calls are TRBV28 and TRBJ1-5; D gene uncertain. Looked up from germline, CDR1 is MDHEN and CDR2 is SYDVKM. This CDR3 is built from 12 residues. V gave up 8 bases and J gave up 7 bases, with 12 bases separating them. The DNA of the CDR3 is TGTGCCAGCGTAAACGGACCCCAGCCCCAGCATTTT. Translated, it gives CASVNGPQPQHF. Full variable domain (remainder filled in from reference TRBV28 and TRBJ1-5): DVKVTQSSRYLVKRTGEKVFLECVQDMDHENMFWYRQDPGLGLRLIYFSYDVKMKEKGDIPEGYSVSREKKERFSLILESASTNQTSMYLCASVNGPQPQHFGDGTRLSIL.

The rearrangement uses TRBV28 and TRBJ2-5; tentatively, D is TRBD1 (6 bases). The CDR3 is 14 amino acids. Germline CDR1 is MDHEN and CDR2 is SYDVKM. V was clipped by 5 bases and J by 7 bases, with 17 bases between them. The CDR3 coding sequence is TGTGCCAGCAGTCTCCGGACAGTCCTGGGGACCCAGTACTTC. This sequence encodes CASSLRTVLGTQYF.

The chain carries TRBV27 and TRBJ2-4, with TRBD1 matching 9 bases. The V segment lost 5 bases and the J segment 2 bases; nucleotides outside the gene matches: 7. CDR3 length equals 16 residues. Looked up from germline, CDR1 is MNHEY and CDR2 is SMNVEV (reference sequence). CDR3 DNA: TGTGCCAGCAGTCCTACAGGGGGCGGGACCAAAAACATTCAGTACTTC. It encodes CASSPTGGGTKNIQYF.

This sequence joins TRBV29-1 and TRBJ1-2, with D tentatively TRBD1 (5 bases). This CDR3 contains 13 residues. Germline values: CDR1 SQVTM, CDR2 ANQGSEA. The V gene lost 3 bases and the J gene lost 7 bases, with 15 bases spanning the gap. Here the CDR3 reads CSVESGQGFGYTF. For the CDR3, the DNA is TGCAGCGTTGAGTCCGGGCAGGGCTTTGGCTACACCTTC. Full variable domain (missing parts from reference TRBV29-1 and TRBJ1-2): SAVISQKPSRDICQRGTSLTIQCQVDSQVTMMFWYRQQPGQSLTLIATANQGSEATYESGFVIDKFPISRPNLTFSTLTVSNMSPEDSSIYLCSVESGQGFGYTFGSGTRLTVV.

CDR3 nucleotides: TGTGCCAGCAGCGTAGCTGGGCAGAGCTCCTACGAGCAGTACTTC. Its protein is CASSVAGQSSYEQYF. The chain links TRBV9 to TRBJ2-7, with D unresolved. V was pared by 0 bases and J by 0 bases, with 10 bases between. Looked up from germline, CDR1 is SGDLS and CDR2 is YYNGEE. The CDR3 runs to 15 residues.

This clone was seen only a few times. The V call is TRBV11-2, the J call TRBJ1-3; D gene unclear. This CDR3 region has 14 residues. Trimming removed 0 bases at V and 1 base at J, with 4 bases between. Germline CDR1 reads SGHAT; CDR2 reads FQNNGV. The CDR3 DNA follows: TGTGCCAGCAGCTTAGATCCTTCTGGAAACACCATATATTTT. Its translation is CASSLDPSGNTIYF.

The rearrangement joins TRBV4-1 to TRBJ1-5; TRBD1 matches at 8 bases. V lost 4 bases, J lost 7 bases, and 9 bases stayed unmatched. This CDR3 is 15 amino acids long. Germline CDR1 and CDR2: MGHRA and YSYEKL. The chain's CDR3 is CASSPGSGQGQPQHF. The CDR3, as DNA: TGCGCCAGCAGCCCGGGGAGCGGACAGGGCCAGCCCCAGCATTTT.

This sequence joins TRBV28 and TRBJ1-4; possibly TRBD1 for D (6 bases). CDR1 and CDR2 (germline): MDHEN, SYDVKM. CDR3 size: 14 residues. V was trimmed by 8 bases and J by 8 bases, leaving 18 bases between them. CDR3 in amino acids: CASRLGGREEKLFF. The DNA of the CDR3 is TGTGCCAGCCGCTTAGGGGGGCGGGAAGAAAAACTGTTTTTT.